The clone carrying this T cell receptor (beta chain) was seen just once. The antigen remains undetermined. Primers included in the PCR were 60 Vbeta and 13 Jbeta primers. Assay: immunoSEQ multiplex PCR; the TCRdb copy retains only in-frame clones and omits some. The sample consists of under 150,000 clones, around 77% of them appearing once. This sample was included in a study of cytomegalovirus exposure and HLA in healthy donors. Findings of the study overall: It was reportedly the case that the classifier diagnosed cytomegalovirus status with high specificity and sensitivity. Indistinguishable V segments such as TRBV6-2 and TRBV6-3 were excluded. TCR beta V segments were, for the most part, productive about 87% or about 30% of the time in an earlier analysis.

The V end lost 3 bases, the J end lost 2 bases, and 13 bases lay between the germline ends. CDR3 length equals 15 residues. Germline CDR1 SGHVS, CDR2 FQNEAQ. Healthy bone marrow donors made up the donor group. This sequence joins TRBV7-8 and TRBJ1-2, with D maybe TRBD1 (5 bases). The source of this sequence is a man aged 18 to 30 in good health and CMV-seronegative. The sequenced material came from PBMCs. This chain's CDR3 is CASSFPGGVNYGYTF. DNA for the CDR3: TGTGCCAGCAGCTTCCCGGGAGGGGTAAACTATGGCTACACCTTC.